A single sample is the source of the 29 T cell receptor beta chains below, sequenced in a study of blood T cell repertoires in COVID-19. Profiling relied on immunoSEQ multiplex PCR, and the TCRdb table lists in-frame clones only, not all of them. Among 150,000 to 250,000 clones listed, 94% were seen once. The sample was peripheral blood. Receptors were obtained from a man aged 25 to 45 with COVID-19, enrolled during active disease.

V usage is TRBV5-6 and J usage is TRBJ1-5; a weak D match, TRBD1 (6 bases). CDR3 length: 14 amino acids. The ends were cut back, 3 bases at V and 5 bases at J, with 12 bases in the middle. The germline V gene encodes CDR1 SGHDT and CDR2 YYEEEE. This chain's CDR3 is CASSSMDSHQPQHF. Here the CDR3 DNA reads TGTGCCAGCAGCTCAATGGACAGCCATCAGCCCCAGCATTTT.

The V gene is TRBV19, the J gene TRBJ1-5; D gene unclear. Germline CDR1 reads LNHDA; CDR2 reads SQIVND (reference sequence). V was clipped by 7 bases and J by 8 bases, with 18 bases between them. CDR3 length: 14 residues. The CDR3 sequence: CASTPEGGPEPQHF. The CDR3 coding sequence is TGTGCCAGTACCCCAGAGGGAGGGCCGGAGCCCCAGCATTTT.

The chain carries TRBV29-1 and TRBJ1-4; D unresolved. CDR3 length: 12 amino acids. Germline V lookup: CDR1 SQVTM, CDR2 ANQGSEA. The ends were cut back, 4 bases at V and 8 bases at J, with 11 bases in the middle. CDR3 coding DNA: TGCAGCGTTGGGGCGGGGAGGGAAAAACTGTTTTTT. Translating it yields CSVGAGREKLFF.

This clone was observed a few times. The chain carries TRBV5-1 and TRBJ2-5, with a possible D match to TRBD1 (5 bases). The CDR3 has 15 residues. Trimming left V 4 bases short and J 2 bases short, with 15 bases between. Germline values: CDR1 SGHRS, CDR2 YFSETQ. CDR3 residues: CASSTQTGPQETQYF. In DNA form, the CDR3 reads TGCGCCAGCAGCACACAAACAGGACCTCAAGAGACCCAGTACTTC. Full variable domain (rest looked up from reference TRBV5-1 and TRBJ2-5): KAGVTQTPRYLIKTRGQQVTLSCSPISGHRSVSWYQQTPGQGLQFLFEYFSETQRNKGNFPGRFSGRQFSNSRSEMNVSTLELGDSALYLCASSTQTGPQETQYFGPGTRLLVL.

V and J are TRBV12-3 or TRBV12-4 and TRBJ1-2, with 9 bases identical to TRBD1. The CDR3 covers 12 residues. The junction had 4 bases not matched to a gene; V was cut back by 6 bases and J by 8 bases. CDR3 DNA sequence: TGTGCCAGCAGAATGACAGGGGGAGGCTACACCTTC. Its translation is CASRMTGGGYTF.

The rearrangement joins TRBV19 to TRBJ2-7, with 7 bases matching TRBD1. CDR1 and CDR2 (germline): LNHDA, SQIVND (reference sequence). Trimming removed 4 bases from V and 5 bases from J; junction bases left unmatched: 11. The CDR3 contains 15 residues. The CDR3 DNA is TGTGCCAGTAGTACCCCCCACAGGGGTAGCGACGAGCAGTACTTC. This sequence encodes CASSTPHRGSDEQYF.

The J gene is TRBJ1-3, the V gene TRBV7-9; 9 nucleotides agree with TRBD1. The J segment lost 2 bases and the V segment lost 5 bases, leaving 7 bases of the junction unmatched. This CDR3 is 16 amino acids long. CDR1 SEHNR and CDR2 FQNEAQ come from the germline V gene (reference sequence). The CDR3 DNA is TGTGCCAGCAGCGCCACAGGGGGCACTGCTGGAAACACCATATATTTT. Its protein product is CASSATGGTAGNTIYF.

The chain is built from TRBV27 and TRBJ1-1; 7 bases map to TRBD1. CDR1 and CDR2 from the germline V gene are MNHEY and SMNVEV (reference sequence). V gave up 5 bases and J gave up 1 base; unmatched junction bases: 10. The CDR3 runs 16 residues. CDR3 sequence (DNA): TGTGCCAGCAGTCTCTACTGGACAGGTCGGAACACTGAAGCTTTCTTT. Its protein is CASSLYWTGRNTEAFF.

The rearrangement links TRBV19 to TRBJ1-1; 9 bases fit TRBD1. The trim removed 8 bases at V and 1 base at J, leaving 8 bases unmatched. The CDR3 runs to 15 residues. CDR1 and CDR2 (germline): LNHDA, SQIVND (reference sequence). The CDR3 spells CASAGAGQGNTEAFF. The CDR3 DNA is TGTGCCAGTGCTGGAGCGGGACAGGGGAACACTGAAGCTTTCTTT.

V and J are TRBV24-1 and TRBJ1-2; 7 bases line up with TRBD1. In germline, CDR1 is KGHDR, CDR2 SFDVKD. V was pared by 6 bases and J by 2 bases, with 2 bases of the junction left unmatched. The CDR3 runs to 13 residues. This CDR3 is CATSPGGNYGYTF. CDR3 nucleotides: TGTGCCACCAGTCCAGGGGGGAACTATGGCTACACCTTC.

The chain is built from TRBV29-1 and TRBJ2-5; D unresolved. Germline V gene data show CDR1 as SQVTM and CDR2 as ANQGSEA. CDR3 length: 12 amino acids. V lost 3 bases and J 7 bases, leaving 12 bases between the germline ends. CDR3 in DNA: TGCAGCGTTGAGGTCCCAGGTCGGACCCAGTACTTC. It yields the protein CSVEVPGRTQYF.

Points on this clone: Its ends do not fully match the called genes, so a read error is possible. This chain joins TRBV7-2 and TRBJ1-3; D is perhaps TRBD1 (5 bases). The CDR3 extends over 19 amino acids. Germline values: CDR1 SGHTA, CDR2 FQGNSA. The CDR3 nucleotides read TGTGCCAGCAGCCCGTTTGGTTTAGGGGCGGGGAGTTCTGGGAACACCATATATTTT. Translating it yields CASSPFGLGAGSSGNTIYF.

V gene TRBV5-1 combines with J gene TRBJ1-1; D is uncertain. Trimming stripped 3 bases from V and 5 bases from J, with 11 bases between. Germline loops: CDR1 SGHRS, CDR2 YFSETQ. The length of the CDR3 is 13 residues. The DNA of the CDR3 is TGCGCCAGCAGCTCTGACCCGAGGACTGAAGCTTTCTTT. It translates to CASSSDPRTEAFF.

Here the CDR3 reads CASSPGQITISNQPQHF. The CDR3 bases are TGTGCCAGCTCTCCGGGACAGATAACTATTAGCAATCAGCCCCAGCATTTT. The chain is built from TRBV18 and TRBJ1-5, with 7 bases that match TRBD1. With 6 bases clipped from V and 0 bases from J, the junction kept 11 bases outside the gene matches. This CDR3 is built from 17 residues. CDR1 KGHSH and CDR2 LQKENI come from the germline V gene.

The genes are TRBV19 and TRBJ1-5; perhaps TRBD1 as D (6 bases). The V gene lost 4 bases and the J gene lost 0 bases, with 13 bases spanning the gap. The CDR3 has 16 amino acids. CDR1 is LNHDA and CDR2 is SQIVND in the germline V gene (reference sequence). CDR3 nucleotide sequence: TGTGCCAGTAGTACGGACAGAGCCTATAGCAATCAGCCCCAGCATTTT. Its protein product is CASSTDRAYSNQPQHF. The full variable domain, rest sourced from reference TRBV19 and TRBJ1-5, is DGGITQSPKYLFRKEGQNVTLSCEQNLNHDAMYWYRQDPGQGLRLIYYSQIVNDFQKGDIAEGYSVSREKKESFPLTVTSAQKNPTAFYLCASSTDRAYSNQPQHFGDGTRLSIL.

V and J are TRBV6-6 and TRBJ1-6, with D perhaps matching TRBD1 (6 bases). Germline CDR1 and CDR2: MNHNY and SVGAGI (reference sequence). V lost 4 bases, J lost 4 bases, and 14 bases lay in between. This CDR3 comprises 16 residues. DNA for the CDR3: TGTGCCAGCAGTTCCCATGGACAGCAGTATAATTCACCCCTCCACTTT. Translation gives CASSSHGQQYNSPLHF.

V gene TRBV7-6 combines with J gene TRBJ2-3; a possible D gene is TRBD1 (6 bases). Looked up from germline, CDR1 is SGHVS and CDR2 is FNYEAQ. Trimming cost V 5 bases and J 15 bases, with 18 bases left between them. This CDR3 has 12 residues. CDR3 protein: CASSAGQTPSYF. CDR3 bases: TGTGCCAGCAGCGCCGGACAGACGCCCTCCTATTTT.

The count of this clone is one. This chain joins TRBV30 and TRBJ2-2; D is ambiguous. Trimming cost V 7 bases and J 3 bases, with 18 bases left between them. Germline-derived CDR1 and CDR2 are GTSNPN and SVGIG (reference sequence). The CDR3 spans 15 residues. The CDR3 spells CALISLTYYTGELFF. The CDR3 nucleotides read TGTGCCTTAATATCCCTGACATATTACACCGGGGAGCTGTTTTTT.

This chain uses TRBV19 with TRBJ2-2; 7 positions agree with TRBD1. The J segment lost 4 bases and the V segment lost 2 bases, leaving 4 bases of the junction unmatched. The CDR3 is 15 residues long. Germline V gene data show CDR1 as LNHDA and CDR2 as SQIVND (reference sequence). As DNA, the CDR3 is TGTGCCAGTAGTATACAGGGGGTTAGCACCGGGGAGCTGTTTTTT. Its protein product is CASSIQGVSTGELFF.

Details on this clone: Distinct nucleotide sequences in the sample also encode this CDR3. This rearrangement joins TRBV4-1 to TRBJ2-2; 11 nucleotides match TRBD1. This CDR3 has 18 residues. V lost 2 bases, J lost 1 base, and 6 bases stayed unmatched. In germline, CDR1 is MGHRA, CDR2 YSYEKL. CDR3 region: CASSQTGTGGLNTGELFF. The CDR3 coding sequence is TGCGCCAGCAGCCAAACCGGGACAGGGGGTTTGAACACCGGGGAGCTGTTTTTT.

The chain combines TRBV4-1 with TRBJ1-5, with 11 bases fitting TRBD1. Germline-derived CDR1 and CDR2 are MGHRA and YSYEKL. V lost 4 bases to trimming and J lost 9 bases; unmatched junction nucleotides: 8. CDR3 length equals 15 residues. For the CDR3, the DNA is TGCGCCAGCAGCCCCCGACCGGGACAGGGGGTGCCCCAGCATTTT. It is translated as CASSPRPGQGVPQHF.

This clone was seen once. The chain combines TRBV5-1 with TRBJ2-1; D is possibly TRBD2 (6 bases). The CDR3 covers 14 residues. V shed 4 bases and J shed 2 bases, with 10 bases lying between them. The germline CDR1 and CDR2 sequences are SGHRS and YFSETQ. CDR3 nucleotides: TGCGCCAGCAGCACCGGGACTCCCTACAATGAGCAGTTCTTC. Protein product: CASSTGTPYNEQFF. Drawing the rest from reference TRBV5-1 and TRBJ2-1, the complete variable domain is KAGVTQTPRYLIKTRGQQVTLSCSPISGHRSVSWYQQTPGQGLQFLFEYFSETQRNKGNFPGRFSGRQFSNSRSEMNVSTLELGDSALYLCASSTGTPYNEQFFGPGTRLTVL.

J is TRBJ1-5 and V is TRBV11-2, with D possibly matching TRBD1 (5 bases). This CDR3 contains 15 residues. From germline, CDR1 is SGHAT and CDR2 FQNNGV. Trimming removed 2 bases from V and 1 base from J, with 9 bases in between. The CDR3: CASSLTRGSNQPQHF. Written as DNA, the CDR3 is TGTGCCAGCAGCTTAACCCGGGGGAGCAATCAGCCCCAGCATTTT. The full variable domain, with the rest looked up from reference TRBV11-2 and TRBJ1-5, is EAGVAQSPRYKIIEKRQSVAFWCNPISGHATLYWYQQILGQGPKLLIQFQNNGVVDDSQLPKDRFSAERLKGVDSTLKIQPAKLEDSAVYLCASSLTRGSNQPQHFGDGTRLSIL.

This clone was observed once. The rearrangement joins TRBV5-1 to TRBJ1-2; no definite D call. This CDR3 region has 14 residues. V was clipped by 0 bases and J by 4 bases, with 10 bases between them. CDR1 is SGHRS, CDR2 YFSETQ, per germline. DNA for the CDR3: TGCGCCAGCAGCTTGGGTACTCAGCGCTATGGCTACACCTTC. Its protein is CASSLGTQRYGYTF.

The CDR3 region is CAISPGQGAGELFF. CDR3 bases: TGTGCCATCAGTCCCGGACAGGGCGCCGGGGAGCTGTTTTTT. The rearrangement links TRBV10-3 to TRBJ2-2, with 8 positions matching TRBD1. Germline CDR1 reads ENHRY; CDR2 reads SYGVKD. The CDR3 is made up of 14 amino acids. V shed 5 bases and J 6 bases; nucleotides not matched to a gene: 5.

The chain is built from TRBV10-1 and TRBJ1-5, with 8 positions matching TRBD1. In germline, CDR1 is WNHNN, CDR2 SYGVQD (reference sequence). V was pared by 3 bases and J by 2 bases, with 6 bases of the junction left unmatched. This CDR3 is 16 amino acids long. In nucleotides, the CDR3 is TGCGCCAGCAGTGAAGGACAGGGTAGGCGCAATCAGCCCCAGCATTTT. It specifies CASSEGQGRRNQPQHF.

The CDR3 reads CASSESAGTGELFF. As DNA, the CDR3 is TGCGCCAGCAGTGAGTCGGCGGGAACCGGGGAGCTGTTTTTT. This chain joins TRBV10-1 and TRBJ2-2; maybe TRBD2 (6 bases). V lost 0 bases and J lost 5, with 7 bases in between. CDR1 WNHNN and CDR2 SYGVQD come from the germline V gene (reference sequence). This CDR3 comprises 14 residues.

J is TRBJ1-2 and V is TRBV9, with no clear D. Trimming took 0 bases from V and 13 from J, leaving 16 bases between them. Per germline, CDR1 SGDLS and CDR2 YYNGEE. The CDR3 totals 13 residues. CDR3: CASSVAEDTLSTF. The DNA of the CDR3 is TGTGCCAGCAGCGTAGCTGAAGACACCCTCAGCACCTTC.

This chain joins TRBV7-9 and TRBJ2-3; TRBD2 matches 9 bases. The CDR3 extends over 16 amino acids. Germline V gene sequence: CDR1 SEHNR, CDR2 FQNEAQ (reference sequence). V gave up 5 bases and J gave up 1 base; unmatched junction bases: 7. CDR3: CASSTRLAGGTDTQYF. The CDR3 nucleotides read TGTGCCAGCAGCACCCGGTTAGCGGGGGGCACAGATACGCAGTATTTT.